Listed here are 28 T cell receptor beta chains from one sample, sequenced in a study of blood T cell repertoires in COVID-19. TCRdb's copy holds only in-frame clones and misses some; the assay was immunoSEQ multiplex PCR. The sample yields roughly 28,000 clones, 89% seen once. The sequenced sample consisted of peripheral blood. The receptors stem from a human donor with acute or convalescent COVID-19. The donor label of this sample is uncertain.

As DNA, the CDR3 is TGTGCCAGCAGTGAGACAAAGCCTTGGACTAGCGGGAGTTTCTCCTACGAGCAGTACTTC. This codes for CASSETKPWTSGSFSYEQYF. The chain uses TRBV6-1 and TRBJ2-7; TRBD2 matches 13 bases. Germline V gene data show CDR1 as MNHNS and CDR2 as SASEGT. With V trimmed by 3 bases and J by 0 bases, 14 bases remained unmatched. This CDR3 is built from 20 residues.

The gene calls are TRBV3-1 (or the pseudogene TRBV3-2) and TRBJ1-3; the match to TRBD1 covers 7 bases. This CDR3 region has 13 residues. Germline lookup yields CDR1 LGHDT and CDR2 YNNKEL (reference sequence). V was clipped by 5 bases and J by 4 bases; unmatched bases: 2. In DNA form, the CDR3 reads TGTGCCAGCAGCGACAGGGCCGGAAACACCATATATTTT. Encoded protein: CASSDRAGNTIYF.

This chain uses TRBV4-3 with TRBJ2-4; 7 nucleotides align to TRBD2. V was pared by 0 bases and J by 7 bases, with 12 bases of the junction left unmatched. This CDR3 contains 17 residues. The germline V gene encodes CDR1 LGHNA and CDR2 YSLEER. The CDR3 here is CASSQDIVGTKGNIQYF. In nucleotides, the CDR3 is TGCGCCAGCAGCCAAGATATTGTGGGGACTAAGGGGAACATTCAGTACTTC.

This chain joins TRBV4-1 and TRBJ1-5, with TRBD1 matching over 8 bases. This CDR3 is 16 amino acids long. Germline V CDR1 and CDR2: MGHRA, YSYEKL. Unmatched junction bases numbered 6, after V lost 0 bases and J lost 5 bases. The CDR3 DNA sequence: TGCGCCAGCAGCCAAGAGCCGACAGGGGCTTATCAGCCCCAGCATTTT. Encoded protein: CASSQEPTGAYQPQHF.

CDR3: CASSLASGLYTSTDTQYF. CDR3 DNA sequence: TGTGCCAGCAGCTTGGCTAGCGGGTTGTACACTAGCACAGATACGCAGTATTTT. V gene TRBV7-2 combines with J gene TRBJ2-3; 8 bases agree with TRBD2. Germline CDR1 and CDR2: SGHTA and FQGNSA. The CDR3 contains 18 residues. Trimming took 3 bases from V and 0 from J; bases not matched to a gene: 11.

The V gene is TRBV30, the J gene TRBJ1-6; D unclear. The CDR3 extends over 14 amino acids. Trimming cost V 5 bases and J 0 bases, with 8 bases left between them. Germline V gene data show CDR1 as GTSNPN and CDR2 as SVGIG (reference sequence). The CDR3 reads CAWSLSSYNSPLHF. The DNA of the CDR3 is TGTGCCTGGTCCCTTAGCTCCTATAATTCACCCCTCCACTTT. The full variable domain, its missing parts supplied by reference TRBV30 and TRBJ1-6, is SQTIHQWPATLVQPVGSPLSLECTVEGTSNPNLYWYRQAAGRGLQLLFYSVGIGQISSEVPQNLSASRPQDRQFILSSKKLLLSDSGFYLCAWSLSSYNSPLHFGNGTRLTVT.

This chain connects TRBV4-1 to TRBJ2-4, with D possibly matching TRBD2 (7 bases). This CDR3 spans 16 amino acids. Germline V gene lookup returns CDR1 MGHRA and CDR2 YSYEKL. Trimming shortened V by 0 bases and J by 14 bases, and 23 bases separated the two germline ends. CDR3 nucleotides: TGCGCCAGCAGCCAAGATTTGGGGGGGGGCAGTGGGTCGAAGTACTTC. It yields the protein CASSQDLGGGSGSKYF.

This rearrangement joins TRBV5-1 to TRBJ2-3, with D perhaps matching TRBD1 (7 bases). The CDR3 length is 15 residues. CDR1 and CDR2 (germline): SGHRS, YFSETQ. V dropped 2 bases and J dropped 5 bases, with 15 bases sitting between them. CDR3 nucleotides: TGCGCCAGCAGCTTAAGCGGAGGGGGCCAAGATACGCAGTATTTT. Its translation is CASSLSGGGQDTQYF.

The rearrangement uses TRBV5-4 and TRBJ1-1, with 8 bases lining up with TRBD1. Germline-derived CDR1 and CDR2 are SGHNT and YYREEE (reference sequence). The ends lost 0 bases at V and 6 bases at J; junction bases unmatched: 1. The CDR3 has 13 residues. Here the CDR3 reads CASSLGQGPEAFF. The CDR3 bases are TGTGCCAGCAGCTTGGGACAGGGGCCTGAAGCTTTCTTT.

The rearrangement uses TRBV5-5 and TRBJ1-5; TRBD1 aligns across 8 bases. Looked up from germline, CDR1 is SGHKS and CDR2 is YYEKEE (reference sequence). CDR3 size: 16 residues. Losses at the gene ends were 2 bases for V and 4 bases for J; bases not matched to a gene: 8. CDR3 bases: TGTGCCAGCAGCTTTTTCGTAACAGGGGGGAATCAGCCCCAGCATTTT. It codes for CASSFFVTGGNQPQHF.

The J gene is TRBJ1-1, the V gene TRBV19, with a weak D call TRBD1 (5 bases). Germline CDR1 LNHDA, CDR2 SQIVND (reference sequence). The CDR3 extends over 13 amino acids. Trimming removed 4 bases from V and 4 bases from J, with 10 bases in between. CDR3 region: CASSKDILTEAFF. In DNA form, the CDR3 reads TGTGCCAGTAGTAAGGACATTCTCACTGAAGCTTTCTTT.

This clone showed up many times. V usage is TRBV2 and J usage is TRBJ1-2; D is unresolved. The CDR3 totals 12 residues. Per germline, CDR1 SNHLY and CDR2 FYNNEI. Trimming pared 3 bases from V and 7 bases from J, leaving 9 bases between. CDR3 DNA sequence: TGTGCCAGCAGTGACCGAAGCCGTGGCTACACCTTC. It specifies CASSDRSRGYTF.

This clone appeared once. CDR3 loop: CASRQDRGRGNEQFF. CDR3 nucleotide sequence: TGTGCCAGCAGACAGGACAGGGGGCGAGGGAATGAGCAGTTCTTC. The rearrangement uses TRBV27 and TRBJ2-1, with TRBD1 matching 11 bases. Trimming took 6 bases from V and 7 from J; bases not matched to a gene: 8. Per germline, CDR1 MNHEY and CDR2 SMNVEV (reference sequence). The CDR3 is 15 residues long.

The chain is built from TRBV27 and TRBJ1-6; D not resolved. This CDR3 has 15 amino acids. Germline CDR1 reads MNHEY; CDR2 reads SMNVEV (reference sequence). V lost 0 bases, J lost 8 bases, and 11 bases lay in between. The CDR3 bases are TGTGCCAGCAGTTTATCGACGGGTCCCCATTCACCCCTCCACTTT. Amino acid sequence: CASSLSTGPHSPLHF.

The V call is TRBV25-1, the J call TRBJ2-2, with 7 bases aligning to TRBD2. Looked up from germline, CDR1 is MGHDK and CDR2 is SYGVNS. The CDR3 sequence is 18 residues long. V shed 1 base, J shed 2 bases, and the junction held 10 bases outside the gene matches. This CDR3 reads CASSEWSSGQYNTGELFF. The CDR3 nucleotides read TGTGCCAGCAGTGAATGGAGTAGCGGGCAATATAACACCGGGGAGCTGTTTTTT.

This sequence joins TRBV19 and TRBJ1-2; 9 bases are shared with TRBD1. Germline V gives CDR1 LNHDA, CDR2 SQIVND (reference sequence). Trimming at V came to 9 bases and at J to 5 bases, leaving 1 base not matched to a gene. This CDR3 spans 11 amino acids. CDR3 amino acids: CASDRGYGYTF. CDR3 DNA sequence: TGTGCCAGCGACAGGGGGTATGGCTACACCTTC.

The chain carries TRBV9 and TRBJ1-6; no definite D call. Germline V gene data show CDR1 as SGDLS and CDR2 as YYNGEE. This CDR3 comprises 13 residues. Trimming pared 3 bases from V and 6 bases from J, leaving 7 bases between. The CDR3 sequence: CASSGGVNSPLHF. The CDR3 nucleotides are TGTGCCAGCAGCGGGGGAGTTAATTCACCCCTCCACTTT.

The rearrangement joins TRBV27 to TRBJ1-5, with TRBD1 matching over 8 bases. This CDR3 contains 15 residues. The germline V gene encodes CDR1 MNHEY and CDR2 SMNVEV (reference sequence). Trimming took 6 bases from V and 6 from J; bases not matched to a gene: 10. As DNA, the CDR3 is TGTGCCAGCAGCGACCGGACAGGGAGGGCTCAGCCCCAGCATTTT. Protein product: CASSDRTGRAQPQHF.

The chain uses TRBV19 and TRBJ2-5; 15 positions agree with TRBD2. This CDR3 contains 16 residues. The V segment lost 5 bases and the J segment 6 bases; nucleotides outside the gene matches: 7. Germline V gives CDR1 LNHDA, CDR2 SQIVND (reference sequence). The CDR3 DNA follows: TGTGCCAGTAGTCCCCGGACTAGCGGGGGGGCCAAGACCCAGTACTTC. It encodes CASSPRTSGGAKTQYF. The variable domain in full, completed from reference TRBV19 and TRBJ2-5, reads DGGITQSPKYLFRKEGQNVTLSCEQNLNHDAMYWYRQDPGQGLRLIYYSQIVNDFQKGDIAEGYSVSREKKESFPLTVTSAQKNPTAFYLCASSPRTSGGAKTQYFGPGTRLLVL.

The chain uses TRBV10-1 and TRBJ1-5; the D gene is possibly TRBD1 (5 bases). The V gene lost 6 bases and the J gene lost 6 bases, with 15 bases spanning the gap. Germline-derived CDR1 and CDR2 are WNHNN and SYGVQD (reference sequence). This CDR3 is built from 14 residues. The CDR3 sequence is CASSPGGGPQPQHF. In DNA, the CDR3 is TGCGCCAGCAGCCCTGGGGGAGGGCCTCAGCCCCAGCATTTT.

The rearrangement joins TRBV20-1 to TRBJ2-3; the D gene is possibly TRBD1 (5 bases). CDR1 is DFQATT and CDR2 is SNEGSKA in the germline V gene (reference sequence). The CDR3 covers 14 residues. Trimming removed 3 bases from V and 5 bases from J, with 15 bases in between. CDR3 nucleotides: TGCAGTGCTAGTCGGCAGGGCAGGCAAGATACGCAGTATTTT. Encoded protein: CSASRQGRQDTQYF.

V is TRBV5-1 and J is TRBJ2-7; 11 bases match TRBD1. The CDR3 contains 15 residues. Per the germline V gene, CDR1 is SGHRS and CDR2 is YFSETQ. V lost 4 bases and J lost 3; bases outside the gene matches: 6. The CDR3 loop reads CASSPGQGGFYEQYF. The CDR3 DNA is TGCGCCAGCAGCCCGGGACAGGGGGGATTCTACGAGCAGTACTTC.

The J gene is TRBJ1-5, the V gene TRBV3-1 (or the pseudogene TRBV3-2), with 8 bases lining up with TRBD1. V trimming: 2 bases; J trimming: 4 bases; junction bases outside the gene matches: 1. The CDR3 has 14 amino acids. Germline V gene data show CDR1 as LGHDT and CDR2 as YNNKEL (reference sequence). DNA of the CDR3: TGTGCCAGCAGCCAAAACAGGGGGAATCAGCCCCAGCATTTT. Protein sequence: CASSQNRGNQPQHF.

V and J are TRBV5-1 and TRBJ2-3; D uncertain. The V and J ends lost 0 bases and 1 base respectively, with 6 bases between them. This CDR3 has 14 residues. Germline CDR1 reads SGHRS; CDR2 reads YFSETQ. CDR3 sequence (DNA): TGCGCCAGCAGCTTGGGACTTGGCACAGATACGCAGTATTTT. Its translation: CASSLGLGTDTQYF.

The chain employs TRBV18 and TRBJ2-2, with 7 bases identical to TRBD2. The CDR3 runs to 16 residues. Germline V CDR1 and CDR2: KGHSH, LQKENI. Germline trimming cut 1 base from V and 0 bases from J; bases unmatched to any gene: 2. CDR3 DNA sequence: TGTGCCAGCTCACCACAAGGACTAGCGAACACCGGGGAGCTGTTTTTT. Its protein is CASSPQGLANTGELFF.

The gene calls are TRBV5-1 and TRBJ2-1; possible D gene TRBD2, 5 bases. This CDR3 contains 15 residues. V gave up 0 bases and J gave up 3 bases, with 10 bases separating them. Germline lookup yields CDR1 SGHRS and CDR2 YFSETQ. For the CDR3, the DNA is TGCGCCAGCAGCTTGGCGCCGGGAAACTACAATGAGCAGTTCTTC. This gives the protein CASSLAPGNYNEQFF.

The CDR3 DNA sequence: TGTGCCACCAGTGACCCGGGACAGAGCACAGATACGCAGTATTTT. It codes for CATSDPGQSTDTQYF. The chain couples TRBV24-1 to TRBJ2-3; the match to TRBD1 covers 7 bases. Germline CDR1 and CDR2: KGHDR and SFDVKD. The CDR3 spans 15 residues. V was clipped by 4 bases and J by 0 bases; unmatched bases: 3.

This clone showed up just a few times. This sequence joins TRBV29-1 and TRBJ2-7; D perhaps matches TRBD1 (6 bases). V lost 2 bases and J 0 bases, leaving 11 bases between the germline ends. Germline-derived CDR1 and CDR2 are SQVTM and ANQGSEA. The CDR3 extends over 14 amino acids. This CDR3 reads CSVEPGESSYEQYF. The CDR3 bases are TGCAGCGTTGAACCAGGGGAAAGCTCCTACGAGCAGTACTTC.